These T cell receptor beta chains were read from a single sample in a study of blood T cells in healthy people across ages. TCRdb independently ran MiXCR on the 5' RACE reads; one entry per CDR3 protein. The sample yields 1.5 million to 1.9 million distinct CDR3 sequences, approximately 39% seen once. Sequences were obtained from blood. The receptors were sampled from a young woman in good health. Both conserved end residues are part of each CDR3. Each record gives: CDR3 length, V gene, CDR3 protein.

>13|TRBV7-2
CASSPSESGEQFF
>13|TRBV27
CASSGRVNTEAFF
>13|TRBV6-6
CASSGLEVSEQYF
>12|TRBV28
CASRVPWYEQYF
>14|TRBV5-1
CASSTETGTNEQYF
>13|TRBV7-2
CASSVRANEKLFF
>13|TRBV12-3/TRBV12-4
CASGGGSGNEQYF
>15|TRBV6-5
CASRAGGGSGEKLFF
>15|TRBV20-1
CSAVIRGRSYNEQFF
>16|TRBV11-2
CASSFERGGAYNEQFF
>15|TRBV9
CASSVVAGDYNEQFF
>13|TRBV29-1
CSVEATGLDTQYF
>14|TRBV9
CASSAPRNQETQYF
>15|TRBV7-3
CASSPSGLADNEQYF
>16|TRBV24-1
CATSDSGTKAKNIQYF
>14|TRBV20-1
CSARWQGLSYGYTF
>15|TRBV11-2
CASSTTSGAYNEQYF
>17|TRBV7-2
CASSLDRRVLAKNIQYF
>15|TRBV6-5
CASSYGAGGVYEQYF
>16|TRBV30
CAWSELNLLAKNIQYF
>16|TRBV12-3/TRBV12-4
CASSLLPGLGANVLTF
>12|TRBV2
CASIGLDGELFF
>15|TRBV7-8
CASSSTIIRNTEAFF
>15|TRBV2
CASSEDRGAYQPQHF
>16|TRBV7-6
CASSSYLAGGTDTQYF
>15|TRBV28
CASSLGPYHTDTQYF
>14|TRBV11-2
CASSFVQGLETQYF
>21|TRBV21-1
CASILLPGTGLNLYPNYGYTF
>14|TRBV5-1
CAGSSSGGQLEQYF
>16|TRBV20-1
CSARGSGRPSTDTQYF
>14|TRBV4-1
CASSQVMRNTEAFF
>12|TRBV27
CASSFFYTEAFF
>15|TRBV7-9
CASELAGGLQETQYF
>14|TRBV7-9
CASNSPGGLTEAFF
>12|TRBV20-1
CSSDRGGGELFF
>15|TRBV4-1
CASSQRGPLANEQFF
>13|TRBV28
CASRGPGRDTQYF
>17|TRBV7-2
CASSLGGWANSNQPQHF
>15|TRBV28
CASSFTGVSDNEQFF
>15|TRBV20-1
CSARDILAGDNEQYF
>15|TRBV6-5
CASSYSLGVVWGYTF
>14|TRBV5-1
CASSFVGNNYEQYF
>14|TRBV30
CAWSVLLGDTEAFF
>15|TRBV4-3
CASSQLGLNTGELFF
>18|TRBV7-8
CASSFSTSGGPQGNEQFF
>17|TRBV11-2
CASSSWALDRGFDGYTF
>13|TRBV30
CALDRSFHYEQYF
>16|TRBV15
CATSTLSGRGGNEQFF
>15|TRBV4-1
CASSQDLDSQEIQYF
>15|TRBV4-2
CASSLARHLNTEAFF
>14|TRBV7-9
CASSPRGSRGEQYF
>13|TRBV29-1
CSVGQHAYNEQYF
>16|TRBV7-2
CASSNPLAGGTDTQYF
>14|TRBV6-2/TRBV6-3
CASLKTSGSYEQYF
>13|TRBV4-1
CASSRTMGETQYF
>13|TRBV29-1
CSVENRNTYGYTF
>18|TRBV27
CASSLSAGVRSGADVLTF
>17|TRBV6-6
CASSYGTGRYSNQPQHF